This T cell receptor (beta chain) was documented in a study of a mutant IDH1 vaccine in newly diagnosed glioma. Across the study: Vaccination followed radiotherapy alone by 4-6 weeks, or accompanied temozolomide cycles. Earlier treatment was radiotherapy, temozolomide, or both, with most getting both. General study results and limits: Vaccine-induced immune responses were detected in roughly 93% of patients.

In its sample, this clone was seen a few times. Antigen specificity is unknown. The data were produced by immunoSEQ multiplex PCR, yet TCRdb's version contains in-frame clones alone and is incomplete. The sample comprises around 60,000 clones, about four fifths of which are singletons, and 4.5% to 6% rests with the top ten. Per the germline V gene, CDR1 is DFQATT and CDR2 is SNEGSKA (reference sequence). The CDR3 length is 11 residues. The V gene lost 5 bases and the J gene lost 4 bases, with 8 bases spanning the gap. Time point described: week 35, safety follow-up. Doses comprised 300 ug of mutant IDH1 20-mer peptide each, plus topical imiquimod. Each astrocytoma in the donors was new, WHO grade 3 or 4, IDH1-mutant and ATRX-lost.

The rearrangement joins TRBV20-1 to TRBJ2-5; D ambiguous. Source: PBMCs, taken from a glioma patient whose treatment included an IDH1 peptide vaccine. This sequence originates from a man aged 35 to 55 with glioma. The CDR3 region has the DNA TGCAGTGCTCACATCGGAGAGACCCAGTACTTC. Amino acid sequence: CSAHIGETQYF.